The clone carrying this T cell receptor (beta chain) came up a few times. What it binds is not known. In germline, CDR1 is MNHNS, CDR2 SASEGT. The V and J ends lost 0 bases and 2 bases respectively, with 17 bases between them. The CDR3 is 17 residues long. TCRdb passed the 5' RACE reads through MiXCR, listing each CDR3 protein once. The data show roughly 250,000 distinct CDR3 sequences, 16% seen once. This sample stems from a study of T-cell memory formation after mild COVID-19. As for the study in general: The study found TCR clusters largely donor specific. Findings and limits, study-wide: CD4+ contracting clones lay mainly in CM and EM, CD8+ ones in EMRA. CD4/CD8 balance characterized clones contracting day 15 to 85, and CD4+ skew characterized later expanders.

Sequencing was carried out using PBMCs or a T cell subset sorted from them (not recorded which). The TCR originated in a man aged 18-30 years who had mild COVID-19 (a few samples of this study predate the infection). Cell type and time point are not known. The chain employs TRBV6-1 and TRBJ2-7; either TRBD1 or TRBD2 may fit D (5 bases each). The CDR3, as DNA: TGTGCCAGCAGTGAAGCACCTTTGGGACCGAGGCCCTACGAGCAGTACTTC. Protein sequence: CASSEAPLGPRPYEQYF.